The clone carrying this TCR beta chain was recorded only once. Its antigen is unknown. PCR employed 60 Vbeta and 13 Jbeta primers. TCRdb keeps only in-frame clones here, not all; method: immunoSEQ multiplex PCR. In the table there are about 160,000 clones, roughly 85% of which are singletons. This entry belongs to a study of cytomegalovirus exposure and HLA in healthy donors. Across the whole study: A preliminary data release comprised tens of millions of unique TCRs obtained from HLA-typed donors. Clustering assigned about 76% of the approximately 400 genotyped donors to the Caucasian-associated ancestry cluster. Overall study results and limits: Several top significant clusters appeared, in a later analysis, to be linked to common viral pathogens. Within the data, a cluster of highly shared sequence variants was likely a sequencing artifact.

The sample was PBMCs. This receptor was identified in a man younger than 35 in good health and CMV-seropositive.

CDR3 coding DNA: TGTGCCAGCAGCCGGGACAGGGTGTACTACGAGCAGTACTTC. Encoded protein: CASSRDRVYYEQYF. The chain couples TRBV28 to TRBJ2-7, with 9 bases identical to TRBD1. The CDR3 spans 14 residues. J was trimmed by 3 bases and V by 6 bases; bases with no gene match: 6. CDR1 MDHEN and CDR2 SYDVKM come from the germline V gene.